This T cell receptor beta chain was identified during a study of post-analysis software for immune sequencing data. Study-level results: Higher frequency in patients than in controls was seen for about five TRBV segments, with TRBV5-6, TRBV5-1 and TRBV20-1 among them.

Points on this clonotype: Its antigen remains unidentified.

The ends lost 5 bases at V and 0 bases at J; junction bases unmatched: 7. In germline, CDR1 is SGHRS, CDR2 YFSETQ. The CDR3 has 18 amino acids. Each TCR beta cDNA library carried unique molecular identifiers. MiXCR was run by TCRdb on the PCR reads, yielding one entry per CDR3 protein. The sample yields around 700,000 distinct CDR3 sequences, more than 50% seen once. The source of this sequence is a girl aged 2-15 years with multiple sclerosis. Sequencing was done on a sample of blood. V and J are TRBV5-1 and TRBJ2-1, with TRBD2 matching 14 bases. CDR3: CASRARLAGGSSYNEQFF. The DNA for the CDR3 is TGCGCCAGCAGGGCCCGACTAGCGGGAGGGAGCTCCTACAATGAGCAGTTCTTC.